This is a list of T cell receptor beta chains from one sample in a study of blood T cell repertoires in COVID-19. Clones were read by immunoSEQ multiplex PCR, and TCRdb kept only the in-frame ones, dropping some. The repertoire holds approximately 40,000 clones, 85% to 95% seen once, with under 6% in the top ten. Sequencing was carried out using peripheral blood. The source is a human donor in a cohort sampled during active COVID-19. Each CDR3 is given with its conserved first and last residue. Each record gives: V gene, CDR3 protein.

TRBV9,CASSVGGGGSYNEQFF
TRBV13,CASSLPWTSGAGETQYF
TRBV18,CASSPFSGVSGYTF
TRBV10-3,CAISSNRGVRSGELFF
TRBV18,CASSPRAGGATDTQYF
TRBV18,CASGMDQGASDTEAFF
TRBV9,CASSVFNRPTNTGELFF
TRBV2,CASYPGQGALSPLHF
TRBV18,CASSPQGAQDYGYTF
TRBV28,CASSTGTGIYEQYF
TRBV12-5,CASGLDRGEQYF
TRBV27,CASSGQGVRRQHF
TRBV7-6,CASSPLSGRTQAGSPLHF
TRBV7-2,CASSSKTGNYGYTF
TRBV28,CASSSPGGQGSGANVLTF
TRBV13,CASSLATGGLSDTQYF
TRBV10-1,CATPDRPNTEAFF